Presented here are 29 T cell receptor beta chains from one specimen sequenced in a study of response to subunit inactivated influenza vaccine (dated by TCRdb to 2016 to 2019). The library relied on RT-PCR. TCRdb shows the sequencer as Illumina HiSeq 2500. TCRdb passed the public sequencing reads through fastp at Q25 and MiXCR, retaining productive beta sequences. Every CDR3 protein is listed once, alongside the most common genes and DNA of its rows. This sample comprises 500,000 or so distinct CDR3 sequences, about 17% of them detected only once. Less than 4% of the sample rests with the top ten. This specimen consisted of CD4+ T cells sorted from PBMCs, obtained around 25 months after vaccination. The receptors stem from a man between 50 and 75 years old who received an inactivated influenza vaccine. Donor details come from another sample of the same person, matched by shared clones.

The chain is built from TRBV20-1 and TRBJ2-2; the D is unclear. Trimming left V 0 bases short and J 4 bases short, with 6 bases between. The CDR3 covers 13 residues. Germline-derived CDR1 and CDR2 are DFQATT and SNEGSKA (reference sequence). CDR3 nucleotide sequence: TGCAGTGCTAGAGAAGGCTCCACCGGGGAGCTGTTTTTT. Translated, it gives CSAREGSTGELFF.

The sample holds a few counts of this clonotype. This sequence joins TRBV2 and TRBJ2-2, with D possibly matching TRBD2 (7 bases). V was trimmed by 8 bases and J by 4 bases, leaving 14 bases between them. Per germline, CDR1 SNHLY and CDR2 FYNNEI. The CDR3 runs 14 residues. This CDR3 reads CASGSGTITGELFF. The CDR3 bases are TGTGCCAGCGGGAGCGGGACAATCACCGGGGAGCTGTTTTTT.

This clonotype was recorded at least ten times. V is TRBV6-2 or TRBV6-3 and J is TRBJ1-5; possibly TRBD1 for D (5 bases). V shed 2 bases and J shed 3 bases, with 11 bases lying between them. This CDR3 is built from 15 residues. Germline lookup yields CDR1 MNHEY and CDR2 SVGEGT. The CDR3 reads CASSYGQGNNQPQHF. In DNA, the CDR3 is TGTGCCAGCAGTTACGGGCAGGGCAACAATCAGCCCCAGCATTTT.

The table lists this clonotype with a count of one. The V call is TRBV27, the J call TRBJ2-7; either TRBD1 or TRBD2 may supply D (6 bases each). CDR3 length: 15 residues. Trimming stripped 2 bases from V and 0 bases from J, with 11 bases between. In germline, CDR1 is MNHEY, CDR2 SMNVEV (reference sequence). CDR3 loop: CASSLRRGTSYEQYF. CDR3 nucleotides: TGTGCCAGCAGTTTACGGAGGGGGACCTCCTACGAGCAGTACTTC.

The rearrangement uses TRBV6-2 or TRBV6-3 and TRBJ1-1; tentative D call: TRBD1 (5 bases). V was shortened by 6 bases and J by 0 bases, with 14 bases between the two germline ends. Germline CDR1 is MNHEY and CDR2 is SVGEGT. The CDR3 length is 15 residues. The DNA of the CDR3 is TGTGCCAGCAGAAAACAGGCTCTCTTGAACACTGAAGCTTTCTTT. It translates to CASRKQALLNTEAFF.

At least ten counts were recorded for this clonotype. This chain uses TRBV7-8 with TRBJ1-2, with unresolved D. CDR1 and CDR2 (germline): SGHVS, FQNEAQ. V shed 0 bases and J shed 4 bases, with 9 bases lying between them. CDR3 length: 14 amino acids. Here the CDR3 reads CASSLAEGLYGYTF. In nucleotides, the CDR3 is TGTGCCAGCAGCTTAGCGGAGGGTCTCTATGGCTACACCTTC.

The sample holds a few counts of this clonotype. This chain uses TRBV7-2 with TRBJ1-2; D is unclear. The CDR3 covers 17 residues. Germline V lookup: CDR1 SGHTA, CDR2 FQGNSA. The V end was cut by 5 bases, the J end by 0 bases, with 19 bases between. CDR3 residues: CASSPHGNLSPNYGYTF. CDR3 coding DNA: TGTGCCAGCAGCCCTCACGGTAACCTCTCCCCTAACTATGGCTACACCTTC.

CDR3 sequence reads: CASRRATDTQYF. CDR3 DNA sequence: TGTGCCAGCAGAAGGGCCACAGATACGCAGTATTTT. The V gene is TRBV27, the J gene TRBJ2-3, with unresolved D. CDR3 length: 12 amino acids. The germline CDR1 and CDR2 sequences are MNHEY and SMNVEV (reference sequence). Trimming took off 6 bases at V and 2 bases at J, with 6 bases between the two ends.

The chain has TRBV18 and TRBJ2-5, with 8 bases that match TRBD1. The V segment lost 3 bases and the J segment 4 bases; nucleotides outside the gene matches: 7. The CDR3 is 15 amino acids. Germline V CDR1 and CDR2: KGHSH, LQKENI. CDR3 amino acids: CASSPPGQVRETQYF. The DNA for the CDR3 is TGTGCCAGCTCACCGCCGGGACAGGTTCGAGAGACCCAGTACTTC.

The sample holds a few counts of this clonotype. The chain has TRBV29-1 and TRBJ2-3, with D tentatively TRBD2 (6 bases). V was cut by 7 bases and J by 2 bases, with 13 bases left in between. The germline gives CDR1 SQVTM, CDR2 ANQGSEA. The CDR3 spans 13 residues. The chain's CDR3 is CSALGLDTDTQYF. In DNA, the CDR3 is TGCAGCGCCCTGGGACTGGACACAGATACGCAGTATTTT.

CDR3 sequence (DNA): TGTGCCATTGGGACTGGAGTTGATTCACCCCTCCACTTT. It yields the protein CAIGTGVDSPLHF. The chain couples TRBV10-3 to TRBJ1-6; perhaps TRBD1 as D (5 bases). The CDR3 loop spans 13 amino acids. The germline V gene encodes CDR1 ENHRY and CDR2 SYGVKD. Trimming removed 9 bases from V and 8 bases from J, with 14 bases in between.

The chain employs TRBV4-3 and TRBJ2-7; no clear D gene. The CDR3 is 15 residues long. V was shortened by 0 bases and J by 2 bases, with 11 bases between the two germline ends. The germline V gene encodes CDR1 LGHNA and CDR2 YSLEER. The CDR3 DNA sequence: TGCGCCAGCAGCCAAGATCGGCGCGTCGCCTACGAGCAGTACTTC. Translated: CASSQDRRVAYEQYF.

This clonotype was detected only a few times. This chain links TRBV5-1 with TRBJ2-6, with D uncertain. Germline assignment: CDR1 SGHRS and CDR2 YFSETQ. Trimming stripped 3 bases from V and 1 base from J, with 8 bases between. The CDR3 has 15 amino acids. The CDR3 spells CASSSAPSGANVLTF. For the CDR3, the DNA is TGCGCCAGCAGCTCAGCTCCTTCTGGGGCCAACGTCCTGACTTTC.

The chain uses TRBV28 and TRBJ2-7, with D perhaps TRBD2 (6 bases). The V and J ends lost 6 bases and 2 bases respectively, with 17 bases between them. From germline, CDR1 is MDHEN and CDR2 SYDVKM. This CDR3 is 15 amino acids long. CDR3: CASRTSGFPPYEQYF. CDR3 nucleotides: TGTGCCAGCAGGACGAGCGGGTTCCCGCCCTACGAGCAGTACTTC. The full variable domain, rest sourced from reference TRBV28 and TRBJ2-7, is DVKVTQSSRYLVKRTGEKVFLECVQDMDHENMFWYRQDPGLGLRLIYFSYDVKMKEKGDIPEGYSVSREKKERFSLILESASTNQTSMYLCASRTSGFPPYEQYFGPGTRLTVT.

Comments on this clonotype: The junction and the germline gene differ at one end; a read error may be behind it. The chain links TRBV6-2 or TRBV6-3 to TRBJ2-1; tentatively, D is TRBD2 (5 bases). Germline-derived CDR1 and CDR2 are MNHEY and SVGEGT. This CDR3 is built from 13 residues. CDR3 loop: CTSTPRGLYEQFF. CDR3 DNA: TGTACCAGCACTCCCCGGGGTCTCTATGAGCAGTTCTTC.

The CDR3, as DNA: TGCGCCAGCAGCCAAGAGGCGCTAGCGGGTTCGGTCGGGGAGCTGTTTTTT. Its translation is CASSQEALAGSVGELFF. The genes are TRBV4-1 and TRBJ2-2, with 8 bases that match TRBD2. V lost 0 bases to trimming and J lost 7 bases; unmatched junction nucleotides: 10. Germline V CDR1 and CDR2: MGHRA, YSYEKL. This CDR3 is 17 amino acids long.

The J gene is TRBJ2-3, the V gene TRBV5-4, with D possibly TRBD2 on 6 matching bases. The germline V gene encodes CDR1 SGHNT and CDR2 YYREEE (reference sequence). The ends were cut back, 0 bases at V and 6 bases at J, with 14 bases in the middle. The CDR3 contains 15 residues. CDR3 nucleotides: TGTGCCAGCAGCTTGGCAAGGCGGGGCCGGGATACGCAGTATTTT. Translated, it gives CASSLARRGRDTQYF.

The chain has TRBV18 and TRBJ2-1; D might be TRBD2 (5 bases). CDR1 and CDR2 (germline): KGHSH, LQKENI. The V end lost 2 bases, the J end lost 6 bases, and 8 bases lay between the germline ends. This CDR3 has 13 amino acids. The CDR3 DNA follows: TGTGCCAGCTCACCAACCGGGATCAATGAGCAGTTCTTC. It encodes CASSPTGINEQFF. Complete variable domain (other parts from reference TRBV18 and TRBJ2-1): NAGVMQNPRHLVRRRGQEARLRCSPMKGHSHVYWYRQLPEEGLKFMVYLQKENIIDESGMPKERFSAEFPKEGPSILRIQQVVRGDSAAYFCASSPTGINEQFFGPGTRLTVL.

This clonotype was counted many times. The rearrangement uses TRBV20-1 and TRBJ1-5; 9 nucleotides line up with TRBD1. CDR3 length equals 15 residues. J was trimmed by 7 bases and V by 6 bases; bases with no gene match: 13. Germline CDR1 reads DFQATT; CDR2 reads SNEGSKA (reference sequence). The CDR3 DNA follows: TGCAGTGCGGAGCAGCCTACAGGGGGCGGGCAGCCCCAGCATTTT. As protein: CSAEQPTGGGQPQHF.

This clonotype showed up just a few times. The gene calls are TRBV7-9 and TRBJ2-1; D unclear. The germline CDR1 and CDR2 sequences are SEHNR and FQNEAQ (reference sequence). The CDR3 consists of 16 residues. V lost 2 bases to trimming and J lost 0 bases, with 11 bases between them. CDR3 DNA sequence: TGTGCCAGCAGCTTAATTCGACAAAGCTCCTACAATGAGCAGTTCTTC. Amino acid sequence: CASSLIRQSSYNEQFF. The variable domain in full, with the rest retrieved from reference TRBV7-9 and TRBJ2-1, is DTGVSQNPRHKITKRGQNVTFRCDPISEHNRLYWYRQTLGQGPEFLTYFQNEAQLEKSRLLSDRFSAERPKGSFSTLEIQRTEQGDSAMYLCASSLIRQSSYNEQFFGPGTRLTVL.

This clonotype is a singleton in its sample. The rearrangement joins TRBV6-2 or TRBV6-3 to TRBJ2-3, with 9 bases matching TRBD2. The CDR3 consists of 21 residues. The germline V gene encodes CDR1 MNHEY and CDR2 SVGEGT. Germline trimming cut 6 bases from V and 6 bases from J; bases unmatched to any gene: 28. This chain's CDR3 is CASSPGQPGTSRRASPDTQYF. The CDR3 nucleotides are TGTGCCAGCAGCCCGGGACAGCCCGGGACTAGCAGGAGGGCAAGTCCGGATACGCAGTATTTT.

This rearrangement joins TRBV7-2 to TRBJ2-5, with D unclear. Germline CDR1 and CDR2: SGHTA and FQGNSA. V shed 4 bases and J shed 3 bases, with 9 bases lying between them. The CDR3 contains 13 residues. The CDR3 DNA follows: TGTGCCAGCAGCTCTACCACGAAAGAGACCCAGTACTTC. Its protein product is CASSSTTKETQYF. Using reference TRBV7-2 and TRBJ2-5 for the parts outside the CDR3, the full variable domain is GAGVSQSPSNKVTEKGKDVELRCDPISGHTALYWYRQSLGQGLEFLIYFQGNSAPDKSGLPSDRFSAERTGGSVSTLTIQRTQQEDSAVYLCASSSTTKETQYFGPGTRLLVL.

This clonotype showed up just a few times. The V call is TRBV28, the J call TRBJ2-1, with TRBD1 matching 9 bases. Per the germline V gene, CDR1 is MDHEN and CDR2 is SYDVKM. J was trimmed by 6 bases and V by 7 bases; bases with no gene match: 13. CDR3 length: 16 amino acids. The CDR3 sequence: CASISQGTGGINEQFF. The CDR3 nucleotides are TGTGCCAGCATCTCCCAGGGAACAGGGGGCATCAATGAGCAGTTCTTC.

This clonotype showed up just a few times. V usage is TRBV20-1 and J usage is TRBJ2-7, with 11 bases matching TRBD2. V shed 3 bases, J shed 6 bases, and the junction held 10 bases outside the gene matches. The CDR3 is made up of 15 amino acids. Germline lookup yields CDR1 DFQATT and CDR2 SNEGSKA (reference sequence). As DNA, the CDR3 is TGCAGTGCTAGTGACGCTAGCGGGAGGCGCGGCGAGCAGTACTTC. Its translation is CSASDASGRRGEQYF.

This clonotype showed up just a few times. V usage is TRBV15 and J usage is TRBJ1-5; D is ambiguous. The V end lost 2 bases, the J end lost 3 bases, and 11 bases lay between the germline ends. The CDR3 loop spans 15 amino acids. CDR1 and CDR2 (germline): LNHNV, YYDKDF (reference sequence). The CDR3 protein is CATSRNPGNNQPQHF. In nucleotides, the CDR3 is TGTGCCACCAGCAGAAATCCGGGGAACAATCAGCCCCAGCATTTT.

This clonotype was seen a few times. The genes are TRBV12-3 or TRBV12-4 and TRBJ2-2; weak D call: TRBD2 (5 bases). Trimming removed 8 bases at V and 2 bases at J, with 12 bases between. The CDR3 extends over 14 amino acids. The CDR3 sequence: CASLLVENTGELFF. The CDR3 DNA sequence: TGTGCCAGCCTACTAGTAGAAAACACCGGGGAGCTGTTTTTT.

The chain is built from TRBV24-1 and TRBJ2-3; tentatively, D is TRBD1 (6 bases). Germline V gene sequence: CDR1 KGHDR, CDR2 SFDVKD. Trimming took 3 bases from V and 0 from J, leaving 9 bases between them. The CDR3 loop spans 15 amino acids. The CDR3 DNA reads as TGTGCCACCAGTGATGGGGGCCGTAGCACAGATACGCAGTATTTT. Protein: CATSDGGRSTDTQYF.

The chain couples TRBV5-1 to TRBJ2-3; 9 positions agree with TRBD1. CDR3 length equals 15 residues. Germline CDR1 and CDR2: SGHRS and YFSETQ. V trimming: 3 bases; J trimming: 0 bases; junction bases outside the gene matches: 2. CDR3 in amino acids: CASSSGQGSTDTQYF. The DNA of the CDR3 is TGCGCCAGCAGCTCTGGACAGGGGAGCACAGATACGCAGTATTTT.

The rearrangement uses TRBV29-1 and TRBJ2-7; 10 bases agree with TRBD2. The CDR3 spans 12 residues. J lost 4 bases, V lost 5 bases, and 2 bases had no gene match. The germline V gene has CDR1 SQVTM and CDR2 ANQGSEA. CDR3 protein: CSVQRGGYEQYF. CDR3 nucleotide sequence: TGCAGCGTTCAGCGGGGGGGTTACGAGCAGTACTTC.